The rows below give T cell receptor beta chains drawn from one sample of a study of CD8 T cells in ankylosing spondylitis. TCRdb itself ran the 5' RACE reads through MiXCR, one entry per CDR3 protein. The table has approximately 240,000 distinct CDR3 sequences, about 10% seen once; the top ten hold approximately 2.5%. Sequenced: blood, either unsorted or a sorted T cell fraction (not recorded which). All receptors derive from a male donor with ankylosing spondylitis or in good health (not recorded which). CDR3s include the opening cysteine and the closing phenylalanine or tryptophan. A D gene is named only where the DNA matches it firmly. The listing skips clone size in some rows; elsewhere it reads once, few, many or a size class.

D	size	V	J	DNA	CDR3
TRBD1	many	TRBV12-3/TRBV12-4	TRBJ1-3	TGTGCCTCCCGGGGGACAGGGGGAAACACCATATATTTT	CASRGTGGNTIYF
-	many	TRBV2	TRBJ2-3	TGTGCCAGCAGTGAACAACACCCTCGCACAGATACGCAGTATTTT	CASSEQHPRTDTQYF
-	many	TRBV12-3/TRBV12-4	TRBJ2-2	TGTGCCAGCGGACAGACAGGCTCCCCTAACGGGGAGCTGTTTTTT	CASGQTGSPNGELFF
TRBD1	few	TRBV10-2	TRBJ2-3	TGCGCCAGCAGGGGACAGTTACTAAGCACAGATACGCAGTATTTT	CASRGQLLSTDTQYF
-	many	TRBV3-1	TRBJ2-7	TGTGCCAGCAGCCCAGGTTCGGGTCGCGAGCAGTACTTC	CASSPGSGREQYF
TRBD2	-	TRBV10-2	TRBJ2-1	TGCGCCGGATCAACGGGACTAGCGCCTAATGAGCAGTTCTTC	CAGSTGLAPNEQFF
-	once	TRBV7-2	TRBJ2-3	TGTGCCAGCAGCTTATCCGCCACAGATACGCAGTATTTT	CASSLSATDTQYF
-	many	TRBV2	TRBJ1-5	TGTGCCAGCAGTTTTTTTGGGTTATCCCAGGAGGATCAGCCCCAGCATTTT	CASSFFGLSQEDQPQHF
TRBD2	many	TRBV19	TRBJ2-1	TGTGCCAGTAGTACCTCCTCCCGCTTAGCGGGAGGGAATGAGCAGTTCTTC	CASSTSSRLAGGNEQFF
-	many	TRBV27	TRBJ2-7	TGTGCCAGCAGTTCCCTGACAGCAGTTGGGGAGCAGTACTTC	CASSSLTAVGEQYF
TRBD2	many	TRBV27	TRBJ2-3	TGTGCCAGCAGTTCCGGGACTAGCGGGAGGGGCACAGATACGCAGTATTTT	CASSSGTSGRGTDTQYF
-	many	TRBV29-1	TRBJ2-5	TGCAGCGTTGCAACGTCGACTAGAGAGACCCAGTACTTC	CSVATSTRETQYF
-	many	TRBV20-1	TRBJ2-3	TGCAGCAGACAGGCTACATCTTCTAGCACAGATACGCAGTATTTT	CSRQATSSSTDTQYF
TRBD2	few	TRBV7-6	TRBJ2-2	TGTGCCAGCAGCTCAAGCGGGAGGGCCCGCGGGACCGGGGAGCTGTTTTTT	CASSSSGRARGTGELFF
TRBD1	many	TRBV27	TRBJ2-7	TGTGCCAGCACGGGACAGGGTAGATACGAGCAGTACTTC	CASTGQGRYEQYF
-	-	TRBV29-1	TRBJ1-1	TGCAGCGTTGACAGGGAAGGGACTGAAGCTTTCTTT	CSVDREGTEAFF
-	many	TRBV12-2	TRBJ2-1	TGTGCAAGTCGCTCCACGGCCGAAGCGGGCCTCGGAAATGAGCAGTTCTTC	CASRSTAEAGLGNEQFF
-	many	TRBV12-3/TRBV12-4	TRBJ2-3	TGTGCCAGCAGTTTGCGGGGGCCGAGCACAGATACGCAGTATTTT	CASSLRGPSTDTQYF
-	many	TRBV20-1	TRBJ2-3	TGCAGTGCGTATAATTCCGAGACGACTAGCACAGATACGCAGTATTTT	CSAYNSETTSTDTQYF
-	many	TRBV7-2	TRBJ2-5	TGTGCCAGCAGCTCGAGGGCCCAAGAGACCCAGTACTTC	CASSSRAQETQYF
TRBD1	many	TRBV3-1	TRBJ1-2	TGTGCCAGCAGCTCCTCGACAGGGAATGGCTACACCTTC	CASSSSTGNGYTF
-	many	TRBV10-3	TRBJ2-6	TGTGCCATCAGTGAGTCGGTCTCTGGGGCCAACGTCCTGACTTTC	CAISESVSGANVLTF
-	many	TRBV5-1	TRBJ2-1	TGCGCCAGCAGCTTGGCAACCCGCAGCTCCTACAATGAGCAGTTCTTC	CASSLATRSSYNEQFF